The clone carrying this T cell receptor beta chain has only one observation. Its antigen is not identified. The record originates from a study of Tregs in tolerant kidney transplant recipients. CD4+CD25+CD127- Tregs, CD4+CD25- non-Tregs, CD4 and CD8 cells were sorted. General study points: Validation in larger populations is needed because few patients were studied. Expanding Tregs on activated donor B cells appeared to best identify donor-specific TCRbeta clones. Biological reproducibility was not directly addressed in this study.

This CDR3 is 17 amino acids long. V was clipped by 6 bases and J by 0 bases; unmatched bases: 9. CDR1 SEHNR and CDR2 FQNEAQ come from the germline V gene (reference sequence). Measured with immunoSEQ multiplex PCR; TCRdb has only the in-frame clones, and not every one. The sample lists some 64,000 clones, roughly 98% occurring once. The material sequenced was Tregs from blood, taken before the transplant. The sequence derives from a human donor who received a combined kidney and bone marrow transplant. This chain links TRBV7-9 with TRBJ2-2; 8 positions match TRBD2. The DNA for the CDR3 is TGTGCCAGCAGATTTAGCGGGGAGAATCCGAACACCGGGGAGCTGTTTTTT. This encodes CASRFSGENPNTGELFF.